Below, one T cell receptor (beta chain) is given with its context. Its antigen is unidentified. This entry comes from a study of T cell repertoires in cytomegalovirus infection. V lost 3 bases and J 1 base, leaving 15 bases between the germline ends. There are 17 residues in the CDR3. Per germline, CDR1 SEHNR and CDR2 FQNEAQ (reference sequence). TCRdb re-derived calls from the reads in MiXCR, one entry per CDR3 protein. This sample has some 560,000 distinct CDR3 sequences, with approximately 40% found just once. Sample: cultured PBMCs, taken from culture after CMV antigen stimulation. This TCR derives from a human donor in good health (CMV status not recorded). Some clones in this sample may be carry-over from other donors' samples. V and J are TRBV7-9 and TRBJ2-2; TRBD1 might be the D (5 bases). Here the CDR3 reads CASSFTAAGLNTGELFF. CDR3 DNA: TGTGCCAGCAGCTTTACAGCCGCAGGGCTGAACACCGGGGAGCTGTTTTTT.